This T cell receptor (beta chain) was sequenced during a study of response to subunit inactivated influenza vaccine. MiXCR, run by TCRdb on the RT-PCR reads, gives a single entry per CDR3 protein. The sample includes about 830,000 distinct CDR3 sequences, roughly 18% of them seen just once. Germline assignment: CDR1 SNHLY and CDR2 FYNNEI. V lost 8 bases and J 1 base, leaving 11 bases between the germline ends. CDR3 length: 13 residues. This clonotype was seen a handful of times. The material sequenced was PBMCs from blood, taken about 5 days after vaccination. The chain links TRBV2 to TRBJ2-5, with no clear D. This clonotype originated in a man between 50 and 59 years old who received an inactivated influenza vaccine. The CDR3, as DNA: TGTGCCAGCTTTGATCGAATCCAAGAGACCCAGTACTTC. Residues: CASFDRIQETQYF.